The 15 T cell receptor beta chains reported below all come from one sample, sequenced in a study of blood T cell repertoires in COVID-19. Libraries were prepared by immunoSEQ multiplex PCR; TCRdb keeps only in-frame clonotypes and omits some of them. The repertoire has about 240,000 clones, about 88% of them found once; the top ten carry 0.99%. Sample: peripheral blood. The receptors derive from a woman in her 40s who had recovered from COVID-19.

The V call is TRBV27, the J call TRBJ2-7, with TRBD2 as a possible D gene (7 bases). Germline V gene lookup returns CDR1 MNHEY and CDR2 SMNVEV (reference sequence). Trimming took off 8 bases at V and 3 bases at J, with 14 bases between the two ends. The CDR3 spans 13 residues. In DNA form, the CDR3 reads TGTGCCAGCGGGTGGAGGGGGGGCTACGAGCAGTACTTC. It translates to CASGWRGGYEQYF.

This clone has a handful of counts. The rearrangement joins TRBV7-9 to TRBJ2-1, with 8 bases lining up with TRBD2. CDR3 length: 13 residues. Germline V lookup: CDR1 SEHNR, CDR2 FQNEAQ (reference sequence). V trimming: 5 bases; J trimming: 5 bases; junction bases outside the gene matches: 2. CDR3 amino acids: CASSGTRHNEQFF. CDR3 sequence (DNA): TGTGCCAGCAGCGGGACTAGACACAATGAGCAGTTCTTC. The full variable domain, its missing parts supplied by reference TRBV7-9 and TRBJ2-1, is DTGVSQNPRHKITKRGQNVTFRCDPISEHNRLYWYRQTLGQGPEFLTYFQNEAQLEKSRLLSDRFSAERPKGSFSTLEIQRTEQGDSAMYLCASSGTRHNEQFFGPGTRLTVL.

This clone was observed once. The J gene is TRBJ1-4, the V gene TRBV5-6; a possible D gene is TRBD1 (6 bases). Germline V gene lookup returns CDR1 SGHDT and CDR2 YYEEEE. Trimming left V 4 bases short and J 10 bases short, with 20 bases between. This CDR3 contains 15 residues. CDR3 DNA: TGTGCCAGCAGCCCCCCCGGGGGGCAGGTCGGAAAACTGTTTTTT. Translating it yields CASSPPGGQVGKLFF.

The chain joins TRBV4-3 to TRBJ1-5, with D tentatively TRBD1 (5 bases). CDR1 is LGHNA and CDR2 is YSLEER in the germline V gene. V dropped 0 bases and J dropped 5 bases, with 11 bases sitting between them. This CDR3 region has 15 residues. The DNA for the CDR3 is TGCGCCAGCAGCCAAGATCTAGGGGAGGATCAGCCCCAGCATTTT. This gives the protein CASSQDLGEDQPQHF.

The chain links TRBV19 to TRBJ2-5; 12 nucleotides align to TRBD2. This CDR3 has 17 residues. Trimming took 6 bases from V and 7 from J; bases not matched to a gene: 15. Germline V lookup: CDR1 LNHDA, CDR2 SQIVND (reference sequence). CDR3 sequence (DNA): TGTGCCAGTAGCCCCCAACTAGCGGGAGGCGCCATTGGGACCCAGTACTTC. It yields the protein CASSPQLAGGAIGTQYF.

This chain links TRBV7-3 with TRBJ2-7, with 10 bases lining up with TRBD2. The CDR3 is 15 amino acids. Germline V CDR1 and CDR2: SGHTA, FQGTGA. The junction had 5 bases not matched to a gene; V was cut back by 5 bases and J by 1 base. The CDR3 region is CASSRTSGSSYEQYF. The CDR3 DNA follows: TGTGCCAGCAGCCGGACTAGCGGATCTTCCTACGAGCAGTACTTC.

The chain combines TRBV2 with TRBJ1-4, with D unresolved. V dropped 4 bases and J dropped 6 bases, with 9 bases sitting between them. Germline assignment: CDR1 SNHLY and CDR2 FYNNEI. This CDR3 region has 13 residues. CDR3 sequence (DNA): TGTGCCAGCAGTGCACAGACCGATGAAAAACTGTTTTTT. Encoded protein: CASSAQTDEKLFF.

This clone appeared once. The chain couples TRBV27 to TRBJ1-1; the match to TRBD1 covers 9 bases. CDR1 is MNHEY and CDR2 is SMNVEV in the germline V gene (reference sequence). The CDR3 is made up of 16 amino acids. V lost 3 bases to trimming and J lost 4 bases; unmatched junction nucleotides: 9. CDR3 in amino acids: CASSFRDRVGGTEAFF. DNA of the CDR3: TGTGCCAGCAGTTTTAGGGACAGGGTTGGGGGCACTGAAGCTTTCTTT.

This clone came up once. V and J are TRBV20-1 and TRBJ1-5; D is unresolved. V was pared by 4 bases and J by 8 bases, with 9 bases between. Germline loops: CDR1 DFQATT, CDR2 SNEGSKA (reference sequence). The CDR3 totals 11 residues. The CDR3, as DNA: TGCAGTGCTAACCCCGGGGAGCCCCAGCATTTT. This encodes CSANPGEPQHF.

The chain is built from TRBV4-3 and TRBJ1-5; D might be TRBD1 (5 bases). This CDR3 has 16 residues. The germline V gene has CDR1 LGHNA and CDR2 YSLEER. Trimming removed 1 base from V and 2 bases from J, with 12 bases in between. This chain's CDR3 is CASSQGGGGGNQPQHF. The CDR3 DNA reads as TGCGCCAGCAGCCAAGGGGGGGGAGGCGGCAATCAGCCCCAGCATTTT.

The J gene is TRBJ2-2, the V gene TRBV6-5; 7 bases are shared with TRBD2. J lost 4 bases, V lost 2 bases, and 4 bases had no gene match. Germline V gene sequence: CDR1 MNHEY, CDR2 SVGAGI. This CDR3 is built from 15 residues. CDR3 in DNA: TGTGCCAGCAGTTACCTAGCGGCAATCACCGGGGAGCTGTTTTTT. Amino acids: CASSYLAAITGELFF.

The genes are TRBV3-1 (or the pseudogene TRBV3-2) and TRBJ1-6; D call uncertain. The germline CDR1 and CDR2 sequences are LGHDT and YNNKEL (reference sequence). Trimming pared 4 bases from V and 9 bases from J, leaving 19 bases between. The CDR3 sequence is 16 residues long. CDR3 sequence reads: CASSPMGPTRGSPLHF. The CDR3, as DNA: TGTGCCAGCAGCCCCATGGGCCCCACGCGGGGTTCACCCCTCCACTTT.

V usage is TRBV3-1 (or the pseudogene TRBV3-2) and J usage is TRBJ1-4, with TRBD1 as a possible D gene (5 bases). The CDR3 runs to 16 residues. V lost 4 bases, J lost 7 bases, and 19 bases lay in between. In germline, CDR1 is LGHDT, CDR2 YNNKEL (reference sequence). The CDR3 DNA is TGTGCCAGCAGCCGTTGGCCGTCCGGAGGGGCTGAAAAACTGTTTTTT. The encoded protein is CASSRWPSGGAEKLFF.

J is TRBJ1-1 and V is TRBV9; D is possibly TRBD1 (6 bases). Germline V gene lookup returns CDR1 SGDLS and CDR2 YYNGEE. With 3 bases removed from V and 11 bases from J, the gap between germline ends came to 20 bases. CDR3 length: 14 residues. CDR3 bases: TGTGCCAGCAGCGCAAGACAGGAGCCTTTGGGGGCTTTCTTT. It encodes CASSARQEPLGAFF.

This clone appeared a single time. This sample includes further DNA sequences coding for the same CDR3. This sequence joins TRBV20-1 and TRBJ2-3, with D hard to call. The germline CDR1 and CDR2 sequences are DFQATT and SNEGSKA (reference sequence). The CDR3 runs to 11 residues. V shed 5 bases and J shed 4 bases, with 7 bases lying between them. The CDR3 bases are TGCAGTGCTCCCCTCCCAGATACGCAGTATTTT. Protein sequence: CSAPLPDTQYF.